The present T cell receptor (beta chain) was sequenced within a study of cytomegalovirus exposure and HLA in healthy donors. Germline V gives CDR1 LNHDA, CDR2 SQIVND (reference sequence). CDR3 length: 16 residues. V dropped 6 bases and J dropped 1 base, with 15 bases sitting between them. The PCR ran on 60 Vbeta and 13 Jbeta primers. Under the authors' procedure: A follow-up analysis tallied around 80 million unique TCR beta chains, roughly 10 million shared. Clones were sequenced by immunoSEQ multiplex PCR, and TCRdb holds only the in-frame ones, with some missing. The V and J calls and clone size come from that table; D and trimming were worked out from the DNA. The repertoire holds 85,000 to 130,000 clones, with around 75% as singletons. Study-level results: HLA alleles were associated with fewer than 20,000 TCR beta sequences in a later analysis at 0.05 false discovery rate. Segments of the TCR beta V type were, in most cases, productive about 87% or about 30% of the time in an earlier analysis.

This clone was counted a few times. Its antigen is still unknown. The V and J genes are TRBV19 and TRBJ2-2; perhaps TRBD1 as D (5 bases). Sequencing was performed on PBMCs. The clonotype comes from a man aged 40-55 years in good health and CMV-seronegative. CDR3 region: CASSSKAGLNTGELFF. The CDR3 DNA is TGTGCCAGTAGCTCAAAGGCAGGGCTGAACACCGGGGAGCTGTTTTTT.